This entry lists 15 T cell receptor beta chains sequenced from one sample in a study of blood T cell repertoires in COVID-19. The repertoire was sequenced with immunoSEQ multiplex PCR; TCRdb's copy has only in-frame clones and lacks some. The sample gives 150,000 to 200,000 clones, around 77% of which show up once; 15% to 20% is in the top ten. Material for sequencing was peripheral blood. The receptors come from a man in his fifties or sixties with active or convalescent COVID-19.

This chain joins TRBV19 and TRBJ1-5; 12 nucleotides line up with TRBD1. CDR1 is LNHDA, CDR2 SQIVND, per germline (reference sequence). CDR3 size: 16 residues. Trimming cost V 5 bases and J 7 bases; bases outside gene matches: 9. DNA for the CDR3: TGTGCCAGTAGTTCCCCGGGGGGGACAGGGGGCCAGCCCCAGCATTTT. Its translation is CASSSPGGTGGQPQHF.

This rearrangement joins TRBV5-5 to TRBJ2-7; 8 bases fit TRBD1. This CDR3 has 15 residues. From germline, CDR1 is SGHKS and CDR2 YYEKEE (reference sequence). V shed 0 bases and J 7 bases; nucleotides not matched to a gene: 9. CDR3 sequence: CASSLVPQGAGEQYF. The CDR3 DNA sequence: TGTGCCAGCAGCTTGGTTCCGCAGGGGGCGGGGGAGCAGTACTTC.

The V call is TRBV29-1, the J call TRBJ2-1, with 13 bases that match TRBD2. The germline V gene has CDR1 SQVTM and CDR2 ANQGSEA. The CDR3 sequence is 13 residues long. Germline trimming cut 7 bases from V and 9 bases from J; bases unmatched to any gene: 6. The chain's CDR3 is CSGKGLAGSEQFF. For the CDR3, the DNA is TGCAGCGGGAAGGGACTAGCGGGAAGTGAGCAGTTCTTC.

V usage is TRBV18 and J usage is TRBJ2-1; 9 nucleotides align to TRBD2. The germline gives CDR1 KGHSH, CDR2 LQKENI. J lost 5 bases, V lost 5 bases, and 7 bases had no gene match. The CDR3 has 15 residues. The CDR3 nucleotides read TGTGCCAGCTCAGCCTCTAGCGGGATCCACAATGAGCAGTTCTTC. Translation gives CASSASSGIHNEQFF.

The V call is TRBV2, the J call TRBJ1-6; 7 bases are a match to TRBD1. The CDR3 is 15 amino acids. Germline V lookup: CDR1 SNHLY, CDR2 FYNNEI. V shed 5 bases, J shed 8 bases, and the junction held 9 bases outside the gene matches. The CDR3 DNA reads TGTGCCAGCAGTAACGCCGGGACAGCATATTCACCCCTCCACTTT. Residues: CASSNAGTAYSPLHF.

Turning to this clone: Sequence at one end of the junction differs from germline and may be a read error. The chain links TRBV25-1 to TRBJ1-2, with D possibly matching TRBD1 (6 bases). The germline V gene encodes CDR1 MGHDK and CDR2 SYGVNS. The CDR3 totals 11 residues. CDR3: CASSHPGHTYF. DNA for the CDR3: TGTGCCAGCAGTCATCCGGGACACACTTACTTC.

This chain uses TRBV19 with TRBJ2-6, with D tentatively TRBD2 (5 bases). V lost 5 bases and J lost 2, with 10 bases in between. The CDR3 extends over 15 amino acids. Germline assignment: CDR1 LNHDA and CDR2 SQIVND (reference sequence). The CDR3 region is CASSPGLAGANVLTF. Written as DNA, the CDR3 is TGTGCCAGTAGTCCGGGGTTGGCTGGGGCCAACGTCCTGACTTTC. Combining the CDR3 with reference TRBV19 and TRBJ2-6 gives the whole variable domain DGGITQSPKYLFRKEGQNVTLSCEQNLNHDAMYWYRQDPGQGLRLIYYSQIVNDFQKGDIAEGYSVSREKKESFPLTVTSAQKNPTAFYLCASSPGLAGANVLTFGAGSRLTVL.

V usage is TRBV4-2 and J usage is TRBJ2-3; maybe TRBD2 (6 bases). CDR3 size: 14 residues. Trimming stripped 4 bases from V and 0 bases from J, with 8 bases between. The germline gives CDR1 LGHNA, CDR2 YNFKEQ. CDR3 coding DNA: TGTGCCAGCAGCCCCAGCGGGAGCACAGATACGCAGTATTTT. This encodes CASSPSGSTDTQYF.

The chain uses TRBV6-1 and TRBJ1-1, with a tentative D call TRBD1 (5 bases). CDR1 is MNHNS, CDR2 SASEGT, per germline. The CDR3 has 15 residues. Trimming shortened V by 2 bases and J by 1 base, and 11 bases separated the two germline ends. Written as DNA, the CDR3 is TGTGCCAGCAGTGAATGGGGGGGAAGGAACACTGAAGCTTTCTTT. As protein: CASSEWGGRNTEAFF.

The chain uses TRBV18 and TRBJ2-7, with D perhaps TRBD1 (5 bases). CDR3 length: 14 residues. Germline assignment: CDR1 KGHSH and CDR2 LQKENI. Deletions cut 3 bases from V and 6 bases from J, with 15 bases between. Here the CDR3 reads CASSPPDSSREQYF. CDR3 in DNA: TGTGCCAGCTCACCCCCCGACAGTTCTCGCGAGCAGTACTTC.

The chain links TRBV20-1 to TRBJ2-1; D uncertain. CDR1 and CDR2 (germline): DFQATT, SNEGSKA (reference sequence). Trimming shortened V by 4 bases and J by 8 bases, and 9 bases separated the two germline ends. There are 11 residues in the CDR3. The CDR3 sequence: CSATRLDEQFF. CDR3 sequence (DNA): TGCAGTGCTACGAGGCTGGATGAGCAGTTCTTC.

This clone has only a few counts. The rearrangement uses TRBV20-1 and TRBJ1-1; D is ambiguous. The CDR3 loop spans 8 amino acids. CDR1 is DFQATT, CDR2 SNEGSKA, per germline (reference sequence). The V gene lost 6 bases and the J gene lost 11 bases, with 7 bases spanning the gap. Written as DNA, the CDR3 is TGCAGTGCCCGCCGGGCTTTCTTT. It encodes CSARRAFF.

CDR3 loop: CASSLAVRYNEQFF. The CDR3 DNA reads TGTGCCAGCAGCTTGGCTGTGAGGTACAATGAGCAGTTCTTC. The rearrangement links TRBV11-2 to TRBJ2-1; no clear D. This CDR3 has 14 residues. CDR1 and CDR2 from the germline V gene are SGHAT and FQNNGV. The V and J ends lost 3 bases and 4 bases respectively, with 10 bases between them.

This clone occurred once. The gene calls are TRBV6-2 or TRBV6-3 and TRBJ2-5; 7 bases are a match to TRBD1. The V and J ends lost 6 bases and 4 bases, in that order; junction bases with no gene match: 5. Germline V gives CDR1 MNHEY, CDR2 SVGEGT. The CDR3 has 13 amino acids. CDR3 DNA: TGTGCCAGCAGCGCACGACAGGGAGAGACCCAGTACTTC. Amino acid sequence: CASSARQGETQYF.

J is TRBJ1-4 and V is TRBV29-1; D ambiguous. Trimming stripped 5 bases from V and 7 bases from J, with 11 bases between. CDR1 SQVTM and CDR2 ANQGSEA come from the germline V gene. The CDR3 runs 12 residues. The CDR3 spells CSVHTGSEKLFF. DNA of the CDR3: TGCAGCGTTCACACCGGGAGTGAAAAACTGTTTTTT.